Below are 25 T cell receptor beta chains sequenced from a single sample in a study of T cells in Graves' hyperthyroidism and ophthalmopathy. Amplified TCR beta CDR3 regions derived from RNA transcripts. First-round RT-PCR targeting the TCR CDR3 was performed with the HTBI primer set. TCRdb independently ran MiXCR on the multiplex PCR reads; one entry per CDR3 protein. The sample contains 600,000 to 750,000 distinct CDR3 sequences, roughly 17% of which appear only once. What was sequenced was blood. The origin of the receptors is a man aged 50-59 years with Graves' hyperthyroidism.

V is TRBV29-1 and J is TRBJ1-1; possible D gene TRBD1, 6 bases. Per germline, CDR1 SQVTM and CDR2 ANQGSEA. V dropped 3 bases and J dropped 4 bases, with 21 bases sitting between them. The CDR3 has 16 residues. For the CDR3, the DNA is TGCAGCGTTGACAGGGAGTGGGGGGGCGTTTCCACTGAAGCTTTCTTT. The encoded protein is CSVDREWGGVSTEAFF. The variable domain in full, completed from reference TRBV29-1 and TRBJ1-1, reads SAVISQKPSRDICQRGTSLTIQCQVDSQVTMMFWYRQQPGQSLTLIATANQGSEATYESGFVIDKFPISRPNLTFSTLTVSNMSPEDSSIYLCSVDREWGGVSTEAFFGQGTRLTVV.

This clonotype was seen repeatedly, ten times or more. The rearrangement links TRBV5-1 to TRBJ2-3; TRBD2 aligns across 7 bases. Trimming removed 4 bases from V and 0 bases from J; junction bases left unmatched: 5. This CDR3 comprises 15 residues. The V gene's germline CDR1 is SGHRS and CDR2 YFSETQ. In DNA, the CDR3 is TGCGCCAGCAGCCACGGGACTACCAGCACAGATACGCAGTATTTT. It is translated as CASSHGTTSTDTQYF.

The V and J genes are TRBV5-1 and TRBJ2-3, with D possibly being TRBD2 (6 bases). The V and J ends lost 3 bases and 0 bases respectively, with 11 bases between them. The CDR3 covers 15 residues. The germline CDR1 and CDR2 sequences are SGHRS and YFSETQ. The CDR3 DNA sequence: TGCGCCAGCAGCTGGGACTCGCCTAGCACAGATACGCAGTATTTT. Translation gives CASSWDSPSTDTQYF.

The table lists this clonotype with many counts. The J gene is TRBJ1-6, the V gene TRBV2, with 9 bases identical to TRBD1. Germline CDR1 and CDR2: SNHLY and FYNNEI. V shed 3 bases, J shed 7 bases, and the junction held 7 bases outside the gene matches. CDR3 size: 16 residues. As DNA, the CDR3 is TGTGCCAGCAGTGATCAGTGGACAGGGGTAAATTCACCCCTCCACTTT. Its translation is CASSDQWTGVNSPLHF. The whole variable domain, remainder taken from reference TRBV2 and TRBJ1-6, is EPEVTQTPSHQVTQMGQEVILRCVPISNHLYFYWYRQILGQKVEFLVSFYNNEISEKSEIFDDQFSVERPDGSNFTLKIRSTKLEDSAMYFCASSDQWTGVNSPLHFGNGTRLTVT.

The CDR3 DNA follows: TGCGCCAGCAGCTCGGAATTCATCGGCCTCCAAGAGACCCAGTACTTC. This codes for CASSSEFIGLQETQYF. The chain links TRBV5-1 to TRBJ2-5; D not resolved. Germline V gene sequence: CDR1 SGHRS, CDR2 YFSETQ. V shed 3 bases and J shed 1 base, with 16 bases lying between them. The CDR3 is 16 amino acids.

The chain is built from TRBV10-3 and TRBJ2-7; D not resolved. Germline assignment: CDR1 ENHRY and CDR2 SYGVKD. Trimming removed 2 bases from V and 2 bases from J, with 4 bases in between. The CDR3 runs to 12 residues. The CDR3 DNA reads as TGTGCCATCAGTGAGAACACCTACGAGCAGTACTTC. It codes for CAISENTYEQYF.

This clonotype was seen many times. The rearrangement joins TRBV30 to TRBJ1-5; no clear D. V was pared by 0 bases and J by 4 bases, with 10 bases between. Looked up from germline, CDR1 is GTSNPN and CDR2 is SVGIG (reference sequence). The CDR3 runs to 14 residues. The chain's CDR3 is CAWSVQTVNQPQHF. The DNA for the CDR3 is TGTGCCTGGAGTGTACAAACAGTGAATCAGCCCCAGCATTTT.

The J gene is TRBJ2-5, the V gene TRBV12-3 or TRBV12-4; TRBD2 aligns across 9 bases. The CDR3 extends over 16 amino acids. J gave up 5 bases and V 5 bases, and 12 bases lay outside the gene matches. The CDR3 loop is CASSLLAGAGWETQYF. The CDR3 DNA follows: TGTGCCAGCAGTCTTTTAGCGGGAGCGGGATGGGAGACCCAGTACTTC.

There are a few counts of this clonotype. The chain recombines TRBV5-4 with TRBJ2-1; no clear D. Trimming shortened V by 4 bases and J by 0 bases, and 17 bases separated the two germline ends. Per the germline V gene, CDR1 is SGHNT and CDR2 is YYREEE (reference sequence). This CDR3 spans 17 amino acids. As DNA, the CDR3 is TGTGCCAGCAGCCCCAACTACAGATCGAGCTCCTACAATGAGCAGTTCTTC. This encodes CASSPNYRSSSYNEQFF.

The rearrangement links TRBV30 to TRBJ2-1; TRBD1 matches at 11 bases. The junction had 3 bases not matched to a gene; V was cut back by 3 bases and J by 2 bases. Germline V lookup: CDR1 GTSNPN, CDR2 SVGIG (reference sequence). The CDR3 runs 15 residues. The CDR3 DNA sequence: TGTGCCTGGAGCCGGGACAGGGGGACCTACAATGAGCAGTTCTTC. The encoded protein is CAWSRDRGTYNEQFF. Combining the CDR3 with reference TRBV30 and TRBJ2-1 gives the whole variable domain SQTIHQWPATLVQPVGSPLSLECTVEGTSNPNLYWYRQAAGRGLQLLFYSVGIGQISSEVPQNLSASRPQDRQFILSSKKLLLSDSGFYLCAWSRDRGTYNEQFFGPGTRLTVL.

This clonotype has ten or more counts. The CDR3 loop reads CASGFRLAGGVAYNEQFF. CDR3 sequence (DNA): TGTGCTAGTGGTTTTAGACTAGCGGGAGGGGTCGCCTACAATGAGCAGTTCTTC. V usage is TRBV12-5 and J usage is TRBJ2-1; 14 bases agree with TRBD2. Per the germline V gene, CDR1 is LGHNT and CDR2 is FRNRAP. V lost 3 bases and J lost 2; bases outside the gene matches: 6. The CDR3 is made up of 18 amino acids.

There are a few counts of this clonotype. The chain recombines TRBV7-9 with TRBJ2-1, with 13 bases lining up with TRBD2. CDR3 size: 18 residues. Trimming removed 2 bases from V and 7 bases from J; junction bases left unmatched: 11. Germline V gives CDR1 SEHNR, CDR2 FQNEAQ (reference sequence). The DNA of the CDR3 is TGTGCCAGCAGCTTAAAGGTTAGGACTAGCGGGAGAAGGAATGAGCAGTTCTTC. It translates to CASSLKVRTSGRRNEQFF.

At least ten counts were recorded for this clonotype. The chain links TRBV28 to TRBJ2-3; D remains unclear. Germline V gene data show CDR1 as MDHEN and CDR2 as SYDVKM. The CDR3 extends over 12 amino acids. Trimming stripped 2 bases from V and 5 bases from J, with 5 bases between. The CDR3 reads CASSLDGDTQYF. As DNA, the CDR3 is TGTGCCAGCAGTTTAGATGGAGATACGCAGTATTTT.

The genes are TRBV18 and TRBJ2-5, with a possible D match to TRBD1 (5 bases). V lost 2 bases to trimming and J lost 0 bases, with 10 bases between them. Germline loops: CDR1 KGHSH, CDR2 LQKENI. The CDR3 loop spans 15 amino acids. CDR3 region: CASSPDRTYQETQYF. CDR3 in DNA: TGTGCCAGCTCACCAGACAGAACCTACCAAGAGACCCAGTACTTC.

There are a few counts of this clonotype. The rearrangement links TRBV20-1 to TRBJ1-1, with D possibly being TRBD1 (6 bases). Germline CDR1 and CDR2: DFQATT and SNEGSKA (reference sequence). CDR3 size: 16 residues. Trimming pared 4 bases from V and 1 base from J, leaving 19 bases between. The CDR3 bases are TGCAGTGCTACCTACAGGGATTGGGGGGCGAACACTGAAGCTTTCTTT. It specifies CSATYRDWGANTEAFF.

At least ten counts were recorded for this clonotype. J is TRBJ1-1 and V is TRBV25-1, with D perhaps matching TRBD1 (5 bases). V was pared by 3 bases and J by 7 bases, with 21 bases between. In germline, CDR1 is MGHDK, CDR2 SYGVNS. This CDR3 is built from 16 residues. The CDR3 bases are TGTGCCAGCAGTGATCCCACGAAAAACGGGGGGATTGAAGCTTTCTTT. This gives the protein CASSDPTKNGGIEAFF.

The chain employs TRBV18 and TRBJ1-3; D unclear. Between the trimmed V and J ends, which lost 0 bases and 2 bases, there was a span of 20 bases. Germline-derived CDR1 and CDR2 are KGHSH and LQKENI. This CDR3 spans 19 amino acids. DNA of the CDR3: TGTGCCAGCTCACCACCGCTGGTGGCAAGGGTTCTCGCTGGAAACACCATATATTTT. Translation gives CASSPPLVARVLAGNTIYF. Filled out from reference TRBV18 and TRBJ1-3, the complete variable domain reads NAGVMQNPRHLVRRRGQEARLRCSPMKGHSHVYWYRQLPEEGLKFMVYLQKENIIDESGMPKERFSAEFPKEGPSILRIQQVVRGDSAAYFCASSPPLVARVLAGNTIYFGEGSWLTVV.

This clonotype was seen a few times. The V and J genes are TRBV6-1 and TRBJ2-7; perhaps TRBD2 as D (5 bases). Germline V lookup: CDR1 MNHNS, CDR2 SASEGT. The CDR3 has 14 amino acids. Trimming took off 5 bases at V and 3 bases at J, with 14 bases between the two ends. In DNA form, the CDR3 reads TGTGCCAGCAGTTATGAAGGAGGTCACTACGAGCAGTACTTC. It codes for CASSYEGGHYEQYF.

This clonotype was seen repeatedly, ten times or more. DNA of the CDR3: TGTGCCAGCAGCTTCCCAGACGGACTAGCGGGAGGCGGAAATGAGCAGTTCTTC. As protein: CASSFPDGLAGGGNEQFF. The chain couples TRBV11-2 to TRBJ2-1, with 14 bases aligning to TRBD2. CDR1 is SGHAT, CDR2 FQNNGV, per germline. There are 18 residues in the CDR3. Germline trimming cut 3 bases from V and 7 bases from J; bases unmatched to any gene: 11.

This clonotype was picked up many times. The J gene is TRBJ2-7, the V gene TRBV7-3; TRBD1 might be the D (5 bases). Germline V gene lookup returns CDR1 SGHTA and CDR2 FQGTGA. CDR3 length: 13 residues. V was shortened by 5 bases and J by 3 bases, with 11 bases between the two germline ends. The CDR3 DNA follows: TGTGCCAGCAGCCAAGCCCAGGGCTACGAGCAGTACTTC. Translating gives CASSQAQGYEQYF.

A few counts support this clonotype. The chain recombines TRBV20-1 with TRBJ1-2; D is ambiguous. The V gene lost 3 bases and the J gene lost 4 bases, with 15 bases spanning the gap. This CDR3 contains 14 residues. CDR1 and CDR2 from the germline V gene are DFQATT and SNEGSKA (reference sequence). CDR3 DNA: TGCAGTGCTAGCGTAACGGCACAGACCTATGGCTACACCTTC. Translating it yields CSASVTAQTYGYTF.

V usage is TRBV29-1 and J usage is TRBJ2-1; a possible D gene is TRBD2 (6 bases). V was pared by 8 bases and J by 12 bases, with 20 bases between. Germline CDR1 reads SQVTM; CDR2 reads ANQGSEA. This CDR3 is built from 12 residues. In DNA, the CDR3 is TGCAGCTTCGGGACTTCCCTATTGGGGCAGTTCTTC. Its translation: CSFGTSLLGQFF.

This clonotype was detected only a few times. This chain uses TRBV19 with TRBJ1-1; no reliable D call. Deletions cut 5 bases from V and 5 bases from J, with 15 bases between. CDR3 length equals 14 residues. Looked up from germline, CDR1 is LNHDA and CDR2 is SQIVND (reference sequence). The CDR3 region is CASSSFRNETEAFF. CDR3 DNA: TGTGCCAGTAGTTCCTTCAGGAATGAGACTGAAGCTTTCTTT.

This clonotype was seen ten or more times. This sequence joins TRBV6-1 and TRBJ2-1; 7 bases fit TRBD2. This CDR3 is built from 16 residues. V was pared by 3 bases and J by 1 base, with 6 bases of the junction left unmatched. Per the germline V gene, CDR1 is MNHNS and CDR2 is SASEGT. DNA for the CDR3: TGTGCCAGCAGTGATCTCCGCGGGGGTTCCTACAATGAGCAGTTCTTC. This gives the protein CASSDLRGGSYNEQFF.

This clonotype has a count of ten or more. J is TRBJ1-1 and V is TRBV29-1; D uncertain. Trimming took 3 bases from V and 2 from J, leaving 10 bases between them. CDR3 length equals 13 residues. Germline CDR1 reads SQVTM; CDR2 reads ANQGSEA. CDR3 sequence reads: CSVDRQPNTEAFF. Written as DNA, the CDR3 is TGCAGCGTTGACCGGCAGCCTAACACTGAAGCTTTCTTT.